The source of this TCR beta chain is a study of identical twins. Regarding the study as a whole: Researchers reported weaker excess twin sharing in beta out-of-frame sequences. Conclusions relied on cross-sectional statistical analysis, not following the same donors. Out-of-frame TCR alpha sharing observed in monozygotic twins exceeded model estimates. Those out-of-frame alpha sequences shared by twins showed an excess of low generation probability.

The germline V gene has CDR1 MNHNY and CDR2 SVGAGI (reference sequence). The CDR3 has 14 residues. V lost 1 base and J lost 3, with 8 bases in between. TCRdb ran MiXCR on the 5' RACE reads and lists one entry per CDR3 protein. The sample has 1.5 million or so distinct CDR3 sequences, under 35% seen once. Of note for this clonotype: Its specificity is not known.

The TCR originated in a newborn girl in good health. The rearrangement uses TRBV6-6 and TRBJ2-3, with D perhaps TRBD1 (5 bases). Sequencing was done on a sample of cord blood. The CDR3 sequence: CASSYLSGTDTQYF. As DNA, the CDR3 is TGTGCCAGCAGTTACTTATCAGGGACAGATACGCAGTATTTT.